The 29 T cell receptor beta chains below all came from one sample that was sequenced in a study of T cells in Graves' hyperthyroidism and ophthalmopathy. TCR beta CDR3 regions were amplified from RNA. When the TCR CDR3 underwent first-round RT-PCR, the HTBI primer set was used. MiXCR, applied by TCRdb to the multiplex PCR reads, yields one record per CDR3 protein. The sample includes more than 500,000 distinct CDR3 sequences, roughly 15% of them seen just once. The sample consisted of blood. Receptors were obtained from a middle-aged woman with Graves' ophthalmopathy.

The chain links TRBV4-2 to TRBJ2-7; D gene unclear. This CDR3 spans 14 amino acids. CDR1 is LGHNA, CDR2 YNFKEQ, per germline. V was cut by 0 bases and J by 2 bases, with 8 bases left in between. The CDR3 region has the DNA TGTGCCAGCAGCCAAGAGGTGCGCACCTACGAGCAGTACTTC. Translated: CASSQEVRTYEQYF.

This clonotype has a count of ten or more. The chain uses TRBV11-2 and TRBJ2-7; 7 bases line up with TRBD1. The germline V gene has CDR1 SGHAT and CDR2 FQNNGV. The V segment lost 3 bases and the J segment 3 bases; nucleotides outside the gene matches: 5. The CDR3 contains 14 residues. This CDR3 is CASSFETGSYEQYF. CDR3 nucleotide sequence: TGTGCCAGCAGCTTCGAGACAGGGAGCTACGAGCAGTACTTC.

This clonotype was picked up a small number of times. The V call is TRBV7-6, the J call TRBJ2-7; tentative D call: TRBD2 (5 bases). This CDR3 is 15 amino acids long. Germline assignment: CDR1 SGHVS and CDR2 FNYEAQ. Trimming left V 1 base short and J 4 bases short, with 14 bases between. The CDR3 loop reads CASSLGVAPAYEQYF. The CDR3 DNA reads TGTGCCAGCAGCTTAGGGGTAGCGCCAGCGTACGAGCAGTACTTC.

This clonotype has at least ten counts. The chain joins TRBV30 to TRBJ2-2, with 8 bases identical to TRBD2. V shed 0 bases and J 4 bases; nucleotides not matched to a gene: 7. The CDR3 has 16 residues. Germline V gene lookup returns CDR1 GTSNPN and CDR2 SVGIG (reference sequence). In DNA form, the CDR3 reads TGTGCCTGGAGTGTACCGACTAGCGATGGCACCGGGGAGCTGTTTTTT. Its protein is CAWSVPTSDGTGELFF.

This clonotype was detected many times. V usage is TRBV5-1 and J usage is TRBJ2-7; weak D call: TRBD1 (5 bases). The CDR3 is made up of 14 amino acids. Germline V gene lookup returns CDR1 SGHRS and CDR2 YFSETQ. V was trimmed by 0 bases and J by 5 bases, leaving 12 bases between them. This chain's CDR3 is CASSLAFRGHEQYF. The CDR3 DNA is TGCGCCAGCAGCTTGGCCTTTAGGGGCCACGAGCAGTACTTC.

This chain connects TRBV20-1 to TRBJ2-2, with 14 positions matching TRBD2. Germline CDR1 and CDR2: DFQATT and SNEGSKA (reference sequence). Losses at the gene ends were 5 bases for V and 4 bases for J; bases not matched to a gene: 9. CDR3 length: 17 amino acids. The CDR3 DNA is TGCAGTGCTCCTAGACTAGCGGGGGGGCGTCGCACCGGGGAGCTGTTTTTT. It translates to CSAPRLAGGRRTGELFF.

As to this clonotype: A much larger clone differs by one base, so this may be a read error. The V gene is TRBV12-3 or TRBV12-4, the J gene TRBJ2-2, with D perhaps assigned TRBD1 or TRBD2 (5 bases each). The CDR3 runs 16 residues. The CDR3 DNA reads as TGTGCCAGCAGTTTTCGGCCCCGGGGCAGAACCGGGAAGCTGTTTTTT. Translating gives CASSFRPRGRTGKLFF.

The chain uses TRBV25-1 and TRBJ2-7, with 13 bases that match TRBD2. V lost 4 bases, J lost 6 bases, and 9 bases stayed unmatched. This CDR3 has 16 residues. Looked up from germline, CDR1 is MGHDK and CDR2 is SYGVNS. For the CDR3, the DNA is TGTGCCAGCAGTGGACTAGCGGGAGGCTTGCTTGGCGAGCAGTACTTC. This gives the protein CASSGLAGGLLGEQYF.

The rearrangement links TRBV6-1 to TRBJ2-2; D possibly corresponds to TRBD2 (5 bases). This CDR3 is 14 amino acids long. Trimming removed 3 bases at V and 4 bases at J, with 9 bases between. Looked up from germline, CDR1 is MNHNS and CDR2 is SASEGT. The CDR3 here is CASSDWEFTGELFF. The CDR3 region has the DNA TGTGCCAGCAGTGATTGGGAGTTCACCGGGGAGCTGTTTTTT.

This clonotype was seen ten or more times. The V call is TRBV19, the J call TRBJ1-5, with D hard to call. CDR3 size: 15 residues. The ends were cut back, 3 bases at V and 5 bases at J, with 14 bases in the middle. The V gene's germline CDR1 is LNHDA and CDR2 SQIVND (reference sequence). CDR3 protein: CASSILVSMDQPQHF. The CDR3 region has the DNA TGTGCCAGTAGTATCCTTGTGAGTATGGATCAGCCCCAGCATTTT.

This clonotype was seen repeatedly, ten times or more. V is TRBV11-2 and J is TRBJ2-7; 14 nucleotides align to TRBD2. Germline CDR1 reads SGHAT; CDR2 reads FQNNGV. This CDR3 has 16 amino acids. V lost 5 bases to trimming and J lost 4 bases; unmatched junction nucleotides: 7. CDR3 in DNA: TGTGCCAGCAGCCCCGATGGGACTAGCGGGAGATACGAGCAGTACTTC. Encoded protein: CASSPDGTSGRYEQYF. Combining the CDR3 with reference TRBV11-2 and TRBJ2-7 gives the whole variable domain EAGVAQSPRYKIIEKRQSVAFWCNPISGHATLYWYQQILGQGPKLLIQFQNNGVVDDSQLPKDRFSAERLKGVDSTLKIQPAKLEDSAVYLCASSPDGTSGRYEQYFGPGTRLTVT.

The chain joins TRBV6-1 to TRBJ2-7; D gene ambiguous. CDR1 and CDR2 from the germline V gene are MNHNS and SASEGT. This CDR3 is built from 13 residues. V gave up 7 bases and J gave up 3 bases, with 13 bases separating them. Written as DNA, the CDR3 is TGTGCCAGCACTCTAGGTTCCCTCTACGAGCAGTACTTC. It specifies CASTLGSLYEQYF.

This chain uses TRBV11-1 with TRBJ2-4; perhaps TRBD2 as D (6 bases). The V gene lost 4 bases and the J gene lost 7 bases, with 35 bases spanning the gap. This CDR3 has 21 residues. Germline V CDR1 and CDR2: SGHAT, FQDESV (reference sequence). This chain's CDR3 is CASSSASYRIADLEGINIQYF. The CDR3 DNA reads TGTGCCAGCAGCTCCGCAAGTTATAGGATAGCGGATCTAGAGGGTATTAACATTCAGTACTTC.

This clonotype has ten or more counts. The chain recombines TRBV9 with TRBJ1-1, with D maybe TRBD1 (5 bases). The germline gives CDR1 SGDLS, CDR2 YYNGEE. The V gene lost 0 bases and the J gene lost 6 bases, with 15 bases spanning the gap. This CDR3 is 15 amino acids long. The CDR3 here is CASSVAGEPVAEAFF. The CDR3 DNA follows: TGTGCCAGCAGCGTAGCGGGGGAACCCGTGGCTGAAGCTTTCTTT.

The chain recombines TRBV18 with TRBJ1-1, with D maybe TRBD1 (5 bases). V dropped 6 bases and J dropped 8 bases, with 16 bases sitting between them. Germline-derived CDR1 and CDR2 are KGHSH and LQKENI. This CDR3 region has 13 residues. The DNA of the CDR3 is TGTGCCAGCTCGGATGACAGTGCTGTCGAAGCTTTCTTT. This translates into CASSDDSAVEAFF.

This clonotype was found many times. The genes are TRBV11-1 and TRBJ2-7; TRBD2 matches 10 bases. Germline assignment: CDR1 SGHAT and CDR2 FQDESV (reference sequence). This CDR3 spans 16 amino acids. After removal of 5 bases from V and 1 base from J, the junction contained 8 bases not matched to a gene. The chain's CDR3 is CASSPPRTSGSYEQYF. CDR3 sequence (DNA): TGTGCCAGCAGCCCTCCCCGGACTAGCGGTTCCTACGAGCAGTACTTC.

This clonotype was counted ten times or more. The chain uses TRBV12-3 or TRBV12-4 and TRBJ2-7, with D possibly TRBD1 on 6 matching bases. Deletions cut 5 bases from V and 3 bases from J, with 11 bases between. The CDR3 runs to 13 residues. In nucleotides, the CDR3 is TGTGCCAGCAGTGCCGGACAGCTCTACGAGCAGTACTTC. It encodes CASSAGQLYEQYF.

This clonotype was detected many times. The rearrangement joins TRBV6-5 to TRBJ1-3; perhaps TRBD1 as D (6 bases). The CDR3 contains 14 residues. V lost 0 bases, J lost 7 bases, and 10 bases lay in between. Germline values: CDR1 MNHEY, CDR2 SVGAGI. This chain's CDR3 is CASSYSGALNTIYF. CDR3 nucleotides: TGTGCCAGCAGTTACTCGGGGGCCCTGAACACCATATATTTT.

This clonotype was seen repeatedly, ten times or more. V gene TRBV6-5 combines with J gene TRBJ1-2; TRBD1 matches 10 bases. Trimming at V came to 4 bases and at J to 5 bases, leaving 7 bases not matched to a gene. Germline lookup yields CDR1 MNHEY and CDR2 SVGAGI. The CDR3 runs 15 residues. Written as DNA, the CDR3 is TGTGCCAGCAGTTCTCCGGACAGGGGGAGATATGGCTACACCTTC. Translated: CASSSPDRGRYGYTF.

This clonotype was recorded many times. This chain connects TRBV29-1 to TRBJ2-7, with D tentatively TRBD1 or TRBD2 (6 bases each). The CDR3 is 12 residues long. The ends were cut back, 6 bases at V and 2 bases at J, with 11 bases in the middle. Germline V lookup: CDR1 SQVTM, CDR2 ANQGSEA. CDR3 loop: CSVGGSPYEQYF. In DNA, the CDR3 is TGCAGCGTCGGGGGCAGCCCCTACGAGCAGTACTTC.

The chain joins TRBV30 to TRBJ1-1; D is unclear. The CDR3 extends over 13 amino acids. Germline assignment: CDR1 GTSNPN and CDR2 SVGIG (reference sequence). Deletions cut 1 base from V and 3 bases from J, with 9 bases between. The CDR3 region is CAWSGREDTEAFF. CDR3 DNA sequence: TGTGCCTGGAGTGGGAGGGAAGACACTGAAGCTTTCTTT.

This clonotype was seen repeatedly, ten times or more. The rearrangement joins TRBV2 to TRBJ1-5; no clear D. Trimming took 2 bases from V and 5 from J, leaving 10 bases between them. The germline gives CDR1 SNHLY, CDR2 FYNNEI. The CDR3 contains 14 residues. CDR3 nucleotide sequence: TGTGCCAGCAGTGAAACGTCAGGTTATCAGCCCCAGCATTTT. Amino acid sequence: CASSETSGYQPQHF.

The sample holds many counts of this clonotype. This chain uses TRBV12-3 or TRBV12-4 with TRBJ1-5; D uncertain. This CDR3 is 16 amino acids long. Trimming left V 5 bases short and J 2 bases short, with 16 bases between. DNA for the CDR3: TGTGCCAGCAGTCTATCCGTTTGGCGGGGCAATCAGCCCCAGCATTTT. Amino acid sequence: CASSLSVWRGNQPQHF.

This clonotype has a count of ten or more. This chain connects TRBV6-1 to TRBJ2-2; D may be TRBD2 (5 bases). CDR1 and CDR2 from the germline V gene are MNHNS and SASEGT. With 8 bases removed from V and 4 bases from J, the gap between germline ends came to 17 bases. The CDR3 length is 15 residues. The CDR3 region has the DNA TGTGCCAGCCTACTAGGTCTGTTAAGCACCGGGGAGCTGTTTTTT. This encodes CASLLGLLSTGELFF.

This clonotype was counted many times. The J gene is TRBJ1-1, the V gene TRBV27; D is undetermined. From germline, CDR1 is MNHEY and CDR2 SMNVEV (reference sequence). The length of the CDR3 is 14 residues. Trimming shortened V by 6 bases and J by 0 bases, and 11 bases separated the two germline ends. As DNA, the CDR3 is TGTGCCAGCAGCCTCAACGGGATGAACACTGAAGCTTTCTTT. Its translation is CASSLNGMNTEAFF.

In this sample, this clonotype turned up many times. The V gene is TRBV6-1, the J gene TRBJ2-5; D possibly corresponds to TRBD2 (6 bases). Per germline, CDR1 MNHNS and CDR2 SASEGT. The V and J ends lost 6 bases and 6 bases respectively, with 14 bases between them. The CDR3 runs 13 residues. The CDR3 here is CASSLGGLQTQYF. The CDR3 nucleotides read TGTGCCAGCAGCCTCGGAGGGTTGCAGACCCAGTACTTC.

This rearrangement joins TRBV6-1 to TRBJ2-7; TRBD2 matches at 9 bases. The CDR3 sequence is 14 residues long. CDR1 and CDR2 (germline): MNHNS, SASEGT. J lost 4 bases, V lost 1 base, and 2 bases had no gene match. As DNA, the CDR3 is TGTGCCAGCAGTGAAGGGACTAGCGTATACGAGCAGTACTTC. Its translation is CASSEGTSVYEQYF.

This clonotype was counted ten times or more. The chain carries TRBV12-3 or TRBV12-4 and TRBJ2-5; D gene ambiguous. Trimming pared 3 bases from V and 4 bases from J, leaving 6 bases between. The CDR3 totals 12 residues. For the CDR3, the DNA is TGTGCCAGCAGTTTTATGAGAGAGACCCAGTACTTC. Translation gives CASSFMRETQYF.

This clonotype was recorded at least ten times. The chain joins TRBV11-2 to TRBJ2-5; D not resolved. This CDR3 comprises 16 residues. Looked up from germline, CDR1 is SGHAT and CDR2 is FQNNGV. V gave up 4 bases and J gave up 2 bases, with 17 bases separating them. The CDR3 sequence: CASSSDLGYLQETQYF. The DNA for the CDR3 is TGTGCCAGCAGCTCCGACCTGGGGTACCTTCAAGAGACCCAGTACTTC.